Each of the 18 T cell receptor beta chains below was sequenced from the same sample in a study of radiotherapy plus CTLA-4 blockade in lung cancer. Profiled with immunoSEQ multiplex PCR; TCRdb holds only in-frame clones, not every one. In the table there are 60,000 or so clones, over 65% of which are singletons. The sequencing here drew on peripheral blood, taken from a patient treated with radiotherapy plus ipilimumab. The source is a human donor with non-small cell lung cancer who had a partial response to radiotherapy plus ipilimumab.

The chain couples TRBV7-8 to TRBJ2-2; D may be TRBD2 (5 bases). This CDR3 contains 18 residues. V lost 11 bases and J lost 0, with 25 bases in between. Germline V gene sequence: CDR1 SGHVS, CDR2 FQNEAQ. The CDR3 sequence is CAVDSGKGRLTNTGELFF. The CDR3 DNA is TGTGCCGTCGACTCGGGGAAAGGGCGGCTAACGAACACCGGGGAGCTGTTTTTT.

This clone came up a few times. The chain recombines TRBV6-5 with TRBJ2-2; the D is unclear. V was cut by 4 bases and J by 6 bases, with 12 bases left in between. The CDR3 sequence is 14 residues long. Looked up from germline, CDR1 is MNHEY and CDR2 is SVGAGI. The CDR3 is CASSFSLVAGELFF. For the CDR3, the DNA is TGTGCCAGCAGTTTTAGCCTCGTGGCCGGGGAGCTGTTTTTT.

This clone was picked up a small number of times. This chain connects TRBV7-3 to TRBJ2-5; 8 bases are shared with TRBD2. With 0 bases clipped from V and 0 bases from J, the junction kept 0 bases outside the gene matches. The germline gives CDR1 SGHTA, CDR2 FQGTGA. This CDR3 has 15 amino acids. The CDR3 DNA reads TGTGCCAGCAGCTTAACTAGCGGGGACCAAGAGACCCAGTACTTC. Protein sequence: CASSLTSGDQETQYF.

V gene TRBV4-1 combines with J gene TRBJ2-7, with D maybe TRBD1 (6 bases). Trimming took 4 bases from V and 3 from J, leaving 16 bases between them. CDR3 size: 15 residues. Germline CDR1 is MGHRA and CDR2 is YSYEKL. CDR3 nucleotide sequence: TGCGCCAGCAGCCCTTCCCAGGGGTTAATCTACGAGCAGTACTTC. Amino acid sequence: CASSPSQGLIYEQYF.

This clone was seen just once. The V gene is TRBV11-2, the J gene TRBJ2-5, with TRBD2 as a possible D gene (5 bases). Germline CDR1 SGHAT, CDR2 FQNNGV. This CDR3 has 14 amino acids. With 6 bases removed from V and 2 bases from J, the gap between germline ends came to 13 bases. The CDR3 is CASSRRGSQETQYF. DNA of the CDR3: TGTGCCAGCAGTCGCCGGGGTTCTCAAGAGACCCAGTACTTC.

This clone was found once. The V gene is TRBV10-1, the J gene TRBJ2-7, with 10 bases aligning to TRBD1. The germline V gene has CDR1 WNHNN and CDR2 SYGVQD (reference sequence). Trimming cost V 6 bases and J 6 bases; bases outside gene matches: 11. The CDR3 totals 15 residues. The CDR3 sequence is CASRASGTGEREQYF. In DNA, the CDR3 is TGCGCCAGCAGAGCGTCCGGGACAGGGGAACGCGAGCAGTACTTC.

The rearrangement links TRBV5-1 to TRBJ2-7; 7 bases are a match to TRBD1. The CDR3 has 13 amino acids. Trimming took 3 bases from V and 3 from J; bases not matched to a gene: 3. Per germline, CDR1 SGHRS and CDR2 YFSETQ. The CDR3 protein is CASSSRGSYEQYF. The CDR3 coding sequence is TGCGCCAGCAGCTCCAGGGGGAGCTACGAGCAGTACTTC.

The genes are TRBV9 and TRBJ2-2; TRBD1 matches 8 bases. The CDR3 extends over 17 amino acids. Germline CDR1 SGDLS, CDR2 YYNGEE. J lost 6 bases, V lost 0 bases, and 10 bases had no gene match. Here the CDR3 DNA reads TGTGCCAGCAGCGTAGCAGGGGCAGGGGGCCGGTCCGGGGAGCTGTTTTTT. Translation: CASSVAGAGGRSGELFF. Drawing the rest from reference TRBV9 and TRBJ2-2, the complete variable domain is DSGVTQTPKHLITATGQRVTLRCSPRSGDLSVYWYQQSLDQGLQFLIQYYNGEERAKGNILERFSAQQFPDLHSELNLSSLELGDSALYFCASSVAGAGGRSGELFFGEGSRLTVL.

V usage is TRBV18 and J usage is TRBJ2-1; 15 bases agree with TRBD2. The CDR3 length is 18 residues. V shed 6 bases and J 2 bases; nucleotides not matched to a gene: 8. Germline CDR1 reads KGHSH; CDR2 reads LQKENI. The CDR3 DNA reads TGTGCCAGCTCTCCAGGGACTAGCGGGGGGAATCCCTACAATGAGCAGTTCTTC. Its translation: CASSPGTSGGNPYNEQFF.

This clone was observed a few times. In nucleotides, the CDR3 is TGCGCCAGCACCTCTACAGGGAGCGAGACCCAGTACTTC. This encodes CASTSTGSETQYF. J is TRBJ2-5 and V is TRBV5-1; a weak D match, TRBD1 (6 bases). CDR3 size: 13 residues. The V gene's germline CDR1 is SGHRS and CDR2 YFSETQ. V lost 6 bases, J lost 5 bases, and 14 bases lay in between.

This clone was detected only a few times. CDR3 sequence (DNA): TGCAGCGTTGAAGAGACAGGGGAACCGACAGATACGCAGTATTTT. Its protein product is CSVEETGEPTDTQYF. The V gene is TRBV29-1, the J gene TRBJ2-3; 8 bases map to TRBD1. CDR3 length: 15 amino acids. Germline V gene lookup returns CDR1 SQVTM and CDR2 ANQGSEA. V shed 0 bases, J shed 3 bases, and the junction held 5 bases outside the gene matches.

The genes are TRBV6-5 and TRBJ1-5; no reliable D call. The V end lost 4 bases, the J end lost 4 bases, and 8 bases lay between the germline ends. Germline CDR1 is MNHEY and CDR2 is SVGAGI. This CDR3 is 13 amino acids long. In DNA form, the CDR3 reads TGTGCCAGCAGTTTCGACGGGAATCAGCCCCAGCATTTT. Residues: CASSFDGNQPQHF.

V gene TRBV4-3 combines with J gene TRBJ1-2, with 10 bases identical to TRBD1. Germline V CDR1 and CDR2: LGHNA, YSLEER. Unmatched junction bases numbered 2, after V lost 3 bases and J lost 1 base. The CDR3 sequence is 15 residues long. CDR3 loop: CASSQGQGYNYGYTF. Here the CDR3 DNA reads TGCGCCAGCAGCCAGGGACAGGGGTATAACTATGGCTACACCTTC.

V is TRBV5-4 and J is TRBJ2-2, with 7 bases that match TRBD1. Germline trimming cut 6 bases from V and 2 bases from J; bases unmatched to any gene: 10. Germline V gene sequence: CDR1 SGHNT, CDR2 YYREEE (reference sequence). This CDR3 region has 16 residues. In nucleotides, the CDR3 is TGTGCCAGCACTGACAGGAGACAGGGAAACACCGGGGAGCTGTTTTTT. This codes for CASTDRRQGNTGELFF.

This clone was counted between two and nine times. The chain couples TRBV9 to TRBJ2-1, with D uncertain. Germline CDR1 reads SGDLS; CDR2 reads YYNGEE. This CDR3 region has 16 residues. V lost 0 bases and J lost 0, with 10 bases in between. CDR3 DNA: TGTGCCAGCAGCGTAGCTATGAGGAGCTCCTACAATGAGCAGTTCTTC. Translation: CASSVAMRSSYNEQFF. The full variable domain, completed using reference TRBV9 and TRBJ2-1, is DSGVTQTPKHLITATGQRVTLRCSPRSGDLSVYWYQQSLDQGLQFLIQYYNGEERAKGNILERFSAQQFPDLHSELNLSSLELGDSALYFCASSVAMRSSYNEQFFGPGTRLTVL.

The gene calls are TRBV30 and TRBJ1-4; D gene uncertain. Trimming took 3 bases from V and 8 from J, leaving 16 bases between them. The CDR3 consists of 14 residues. Germline CDR1 and CDR2: GTSNPN and SVGIG (reference sequence). The DNA of the CDR3 is TGTGCCTGGAGCGGTCCGGGAACGAACGAAAAACTGTTTTTT. This sequence encodes CAWSGPGTNEKLFF.

This clone is categorized as medium-sized. This chain joins TRBV7-2 and TRBJ1-2; 7 bases fit TRBD1. The CDR3 is 13 residues long. CDR1 and CDR2 from the germline V gene are SGHTA and FQGNSA. J lost 8 bases, V lost 1 base, and 4 bases had no gene match. The CDR3 spells CASSLDRGFGYTF. DNA for the CDR3: TGTGCCAGCAGCTTAGACAGGGGTTTCGGCTACACCTTC.

The chain carries TRBV14 and TRBJ2-7, with 8 bases matching TRBD1. Germline CDR1 and CDR2: SGHDN and FVKESK. After removal of 1 base from V and 4 bases from J, the junction contained 6 bases not matched to a gene. The CDR3 sequence is 15 residues long. CDR3 loop: CASSQGTGRGYEQYF. The CDR3 nucleotides are TGTGCCAGCAGCCAAGGGACAGGGAGAGGTTACGAGCAGTACTTC.